A selection of T cell receptor beta chains follows, all from one sample in a study of T cells in Graves' hyperthyroidism and ophthalmopathy. TCRdb recomputed calls from the multiplex PCR reads with MiXCR, one row per CDR3 protein. Here the sample spans around 400,000 distinct CDR3 sequences, approximately 14% being singletons. The sequencing sample was made of blood. The source is a woman aged 60-75 years with Graves' ophthalmopathy. Both conserved end residues are part of each CDR3. The order of the fields is D gene, J gene, clone size, V gene, CDR3 protein, CDR3 DNA. D genes are given only for firm matches. Size is omitted from some rows. Given values are once, few, many or a class for expanded clones.

.	TRBJ2-2	.	TRBV9	CASSVRQNTGELFF	TGTGCCAGCAGCGTAAGACAGAACACCGGGGAGCTGTTTTTT
.	TRBJ2-1	many	TRBV2	CASSHTGPQYNEQFF	TGTGCCAGCAGTCATACAGGACCTCAGTACAATGAGCAGTTCTTC
.	TRBJ2-1	many	TRBV6-1	CASSTRTVSYNEQFF	TGTGCCAGCAGCACCAGGACCGTCTCCTACAATGAGCAGTTCTTC
.	TRBJ1-1	many	TRBV4-2	CASSQVVGQTNTEAFF	TGTGCCAGCAGCCAAGTAGTAGGACAAACGAACACTGAAGCTTTCTTT
.	TRBJ1-1	.	TRBV5-1	CASRAGDTEAFF	TGCGCCAGCAGGGCAGGTGATACTGAAGCTTTCTTT
TRBD2	TRBJ2-1	many	TRBV28	CASSSLAGGRDEQFF	TGTGCCAGCAGTTCACTAGCGGGAGGAAGGGATGAGCAGTTCTTC
TRBD1	TRBJ1-5	.	TRBV28	CASRPPAGWGYRGSSNQPQHF	TGTGCCAGCAGGCCCCCGGCGGGCTGGGGCTACAGGGGTTCTAGCAATCAGCCCCAGCATTTT
.	TRBJ1-1	.	TRBV27	CASSASLWRNTEAFF	TGTGCCAGCAGTGCGAGCCTGTGGCGGAACACTGAAGCTTTCTTT
.	TRBJ1-6	.	TRBV5-1	CASSFRDGHNSPLHF	TGCGCCAGCAGCTTCCGGGACGGACATAATTCACCCCTCCACTTT
TRBD2	TRBJ2-1	many	TRBV12-3/TRBV12-4	CASSLLAGVLFNEQFF	TGTGCCAGCAGTTTACTAGCGGGAGTTCTGTTCAATGAGCAGTTCTTC
.	TRBJ2-7	.	TRBV28	CASSLSRSSYEQYF	TGTGCCAGCAGTTTATCCCGGAGCTCCTACGAGCAGTACTTC
.	TRBJ2-2	many	TRBV7-3	CASSGTRTGELFF	TGTGCCAGCAGCGGAACTAGGACCGGGGAGCTGTTTTTT
.	TRBJ1-1	few	TRBV25-1	CASSENGYRDNTEAFF	TGTGCCAGCAGTGAAAACGGGTACAGGGACAACACTGAAGCTTTCTTT
TRBD2	TRBJ2-3	many	TRBV12-3/TRBV12-4	CASTGLAAAGTDTQYF	TGTGCCAGCACGGGACTAGCGGCCGCCGGGACAGATACGCAGTATTTT
TRBD1	TRBJ1-2	.	TRBV6-2/TRBV6-3	CASSPGQVSGYTF	TGTGCCAGCAGCCCCGGACAGGTGTCAGGCTACACCTTC
.	TRBJ2-7	many	TRBV12-3/TRBV12-4	CASSLPGPYEQYF	TGTGCCAGCAGTCTTCCGGGTCCCTACGAGCAGTACTTC